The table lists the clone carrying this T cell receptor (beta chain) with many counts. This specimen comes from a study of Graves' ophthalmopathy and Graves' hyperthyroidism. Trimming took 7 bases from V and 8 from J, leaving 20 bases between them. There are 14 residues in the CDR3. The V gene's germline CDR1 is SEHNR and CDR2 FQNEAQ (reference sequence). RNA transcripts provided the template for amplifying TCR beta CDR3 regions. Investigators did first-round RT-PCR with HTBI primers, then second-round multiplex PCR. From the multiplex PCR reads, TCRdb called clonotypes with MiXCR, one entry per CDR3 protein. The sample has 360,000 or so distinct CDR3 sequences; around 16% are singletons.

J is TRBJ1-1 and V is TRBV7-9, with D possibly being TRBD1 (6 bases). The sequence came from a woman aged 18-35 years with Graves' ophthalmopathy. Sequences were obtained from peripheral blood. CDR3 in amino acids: CASTPQGAQGEAFF. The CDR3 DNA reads TGTGCCAGCACACCACAAGGGGCCCAGGGGGAAGCTTTCTTT.